This T cell receptor (beta chain) was recovered during a study of T cell responses to AZD1222 COVID-19 vaccine (dated by TCRdb to the early 2020s). For the wider study: TCR sequencing was performed for about 240 trial participants, of whom about 200 were given two doses of AZD1222 and around 26 were given two doses of MenACWY control vaccine. Trial participants were enrolled by age into 18-55, 56-69 and 70-plus year subgroups, with roughly 150, 30 and 60 TCR-sequenced participants respectively. The study at large found these results: Spike-specific TCR breadth and depth rose significantly after two AZD1222 doses compared with day 0 and with MenACWY recipients. Conclusions about previously exposed vaccinees are limited because only five to seven AZD1222 recipients were SARS-CoV-2 seropositive at baseline. Most participants were white British and females outnumbered males, and the authors suggested that clonal diversity may have been underestimated. The whole spike protein was spanned by vaccine-associated CD4 TCRs, and dominant responses were seen in regions 160-218 and 743-854. No day 14 peak-response samples were available, so repertoires were characterized only after the peak T cell response. Nearly half of unique spike-specific TCRs reportedly recognized epitopes outside regions mutated in the B.1.351 and B.1.1.7 variants. The 56-69-year group was small, and its depth increase did not reach significance, likely because of low power.

The time point label of this sample denotes: about 28 days (+/-7) after the second vaccine dose. Because spike-specific TCR depth and breadth did not differ between the two schedules, AZD1222 recipients who got a second dose at roughly 4 weeks were pooled with those who got a second dose at roughly 12 weeks. Samples from vaccinated people were obtained from the UK trials COV001 and COV002, which included a single-blind randomized controlled phase 2/3 trial of AZD1222 (ChAdOx1 nCoV-19) in healthy adults. For TCRbeta chain sequencing, PBMC samples were collected from trial participants at day 0 and at day 28 after the second dose. The CDR3 regions of human TCRbeta chains were analyzed by immunosequencing. Turning to the authors' computational methods: TCRs in the repertoires were compared against a reference library of SARS-CoV-2-specific TCRs that had been generated with the MIRA antigen-specificity platform. Breadth meant the fraction of unique TCRs that were SARS-CoV-2-associated, whereas depth meant the fraction of total T cells that were SARS-CoV-2-associated. Each spike-specific TCR was assigned to its reactive spike region and to a CD4 or CD8 class using the MIRA data. Log10-transformed breadth and depth values were compared by one-way ANOVA with Sidak's multiple comparisons tests. TCRdb's version of the immuneACCESS table is confined to in-frame rearrangements and falls short of the full clone set. An unresolved V gene accounts for under half of the shortfall where checked; the remainder is of unknown origin. The V and J calls and clone size were taken over from that table, and D and trimming were inferred from the DNA. The sample records about 73,000 clones, approximately 87% of which are singletons. Over 1.2% of the sample is in the top ten clones.

This clone was seen once. Its target antigen remains unknown. No much larger clonotype is one base removed from it; base qualities were not supplied. V is shortened by 1 base, J by 10 bases, and the region joining them spans 10 bases. The CDR3 holds 11 amino acids from the cysteine to the phenylalanine. Of the read, only the CDR3 DNA is kept; its 33 bases are in frame from base 1. The germline V gene sets CDR1 to SQVTM and CDR2 to ANQGSEA. The TCR originated in an adult who received the AZD1222 COVID-19 vaccine. The sample consisted of peripheral blood, taken 28 days after the second AZD1222 dose. The rearrangement joined TRBV29-1 to TRBJ1-2, with no D gene named confidently. The DNA sequence is given as TGCAGCGTTGAAGCCGTATCGTTCTACACCTTC. Its translation reads: CSVEAVSFYTF.